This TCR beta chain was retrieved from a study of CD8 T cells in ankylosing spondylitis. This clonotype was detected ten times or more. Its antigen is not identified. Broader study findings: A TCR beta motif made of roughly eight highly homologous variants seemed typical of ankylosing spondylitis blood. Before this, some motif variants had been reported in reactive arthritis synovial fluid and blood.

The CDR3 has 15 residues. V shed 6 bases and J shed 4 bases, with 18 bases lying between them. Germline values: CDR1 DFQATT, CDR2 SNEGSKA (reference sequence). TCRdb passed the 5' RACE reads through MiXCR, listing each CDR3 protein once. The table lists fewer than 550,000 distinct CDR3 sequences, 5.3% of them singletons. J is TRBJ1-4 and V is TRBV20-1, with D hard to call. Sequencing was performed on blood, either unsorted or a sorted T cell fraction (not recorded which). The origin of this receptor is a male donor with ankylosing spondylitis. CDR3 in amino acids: CSARGSHTVNEKLFF. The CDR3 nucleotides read TGCAGTGCCCGGGGATCACATACTGTTAATGAAAAACTGTTTTTT.